Each of the 24 T cell receptor beta chains below was sequenced from the same sample in a study of T cell responses to AZD1222 COVID-19 vaccine. Assay used: immunoSEQ multiplex PCR; TCRdb lists only in-frame clones, some missing. In the table there are about 55,000 clones, roughly 90% of which are singletons. This material consisted of peripheral blood, taken on day 0 of AZD1222 vaccination. These receptors came from an adult in good health.

V and J are TRBV29-1 and TRBJ1-2; 10 bases align to TRBD1. This CDR3 has 13 residues. The J segment lost 7 bases and the V segment lost 6 bases, leaving 8 bases of the junction unmatched. CDR1 is SQVTM and CDR2 is ANQGSEA in the germline V gene. The CDR3 here is CSVRDRGYSGYTF. CDR3 DNA: TGCAGCGTGCGGGACAGGGGATACTCTGGCTACACCTTC.

The chain joins TRBV2 to TRBJ2-2, with 8 bases lining up with TRBD1. Trimming cost V 6 bases and J 6 bases; bases outside gene matches: 12. From germline, CDR1 is SNHLY and CDR2 FYNNEI. The CDR3 totals 16 residues. In nucleotides, the CDR3 is TGTGCCAGCAGATACGACAGGGGAGGAGGCGCCGGGGAGCTGTTTTTT. This sequence encodes CASRYDRGGGAGELFF.

This rearrangement joins TRBV5-4 to TRBJ2-7; TRBD2 aligns across 8 bases. J was trimmed by 5 bases and V by 3 bases; bases with no gene match: 10. Germline CDR1 reads SGHNT; CDR2 reads YYREEE (reference sequence). This CDR3 region has 15 residues. CDR3 sequence: CASSSHSGIANEQYF. CDR3 bases: TGTGCCAGCAGCTCACATAGCGGGATCGCTAACGAGCAGTACTTC.

The chain uses TRBV27 and TRBJ2-3; TRBD1 aligns across 8 bases. The CDR3 spans 15 residues. The V gene's germline CDR1 is MNHEY and CDR2 SMNVEV (reference sequence). The ends lost 5 bases at V and 6 bases at J; junction bases unmatched: 10. The CDR3 here is CASSTPDRGPDTQYF. CDR3 nucleotide sequence: TGTGCCAGCAGTACGCCCGACAGGGGCCCCGATACGCAGTATTTT.

In its sample, this clone was seen once. V usage is TRBV12-3 or TRBV12-4 and J usage is TRBJ1-2; possibly TRBD1 for D (6 bases). CDR3 length: 13 amino acids. The V end was cut by 6 bases, the J end by 4 bases, with 12 bases between. In nucleotides, the CDR3 is TGTGCCAGCAGCCCTCAGGGGACCTATGGCTACACCTTC. It codes for CASSPQGTYGYTF.

In its sample, this clone was seen a few times. This chain connects TRBV5-8 to TRBJ1-5; D is perhaps TRBD1 (6 bases). The V gene lost 0 bases and the J gene lost 2 bases, with 18 bases spanning the gap. The V gene's germline CDR1 is SGHTS and CDR2 YDEGEE. The CDR3 runs 18 residues. CDR3 amino acids: CASSLDRDPIPGNQPQHF. The CDR3 DNA sequence: TGTGCCAGCAGCTTGGACAGGGATCCGATCCCGGGCAATCAGCCCCAGCATTTT. The full variable domain, with the rest looked up from reference TRBV5-8 and TRBJ1-5, is EAGVTQSPTHLIKTRGQQATLRCSPISGHTSVYWYQQALGLGLQFLLWYDEGEERNRGNFPPRFSGRQFPNYSSELNVNALELEDSALYLCASSLDRDPIPGNQPQHFGDGTRLSIL.

The rearrangement uses TRBV11-2 and TRBJ1-6; D might be TRBD1 (5 bases). The V and J ends lost 7 bases and 2 bases respectively, with 9 bases between them. Looked up from germline, CDR1 is SGHAT and CDR2 is FQNNGV. The CDR3 is 14 residues long. Written as DNA, the CDR3 is TGTGCCAGCACCCTAGGGGCCTATAATTCACCCCTCCACTTT. Translation gives CASTLGAYNSPLHF.

The chain carries TRBV25-1 and TRBJ2-5, with TRBD1 identical over 7 bases. The CDR3 runs 14 residues. Per the germline V gene, CDR1 is MGHDK and CDR2 is SYGVNS. V dropped 3 bases and J dropped 5; count of bases not matched to a gene: 6. CDR3 amino acids: CASSEGQPGETQYF. The CDR3 DNA is TGTGCCAGCAGTGAGGGACAGCCCGGGGAGACCCAGTACTTC.

J is TRBJ2-7 and V is TRBV5-1; 8 bases match TRBD2. Germline-derived CDR1 and CDR2 are SGHRS and YFSETQ. V gave up 0 bases and J gave up 1 base; unmatched junction bases: 6. CDR3 size: 16 residues. The CDR3 DNA sequence: TGCGCCAGCAGCTTGGAGGCGGGAGGCCTGTCCTACGAGCAGTACTTC. Protein product: CASSLEAGGLSYEQYF.

V gene TRBV7-3 combines with J gene TRBJ1-1; no definite D call. V was cut by 2 bases and J by 1 base, with 11 bases left in between. The CDR3 runs to 15 residues. Germline V gene data show CDR1 as SGHTA and CDR2 as FQGTGA. CDR3 nucleotides: TGTGCCAGCAGCTTATCCCAAGGAGCGAACACTGAAGCTTTCTTT. Protein sequence: CASSLSQGANTEAFF.

The rearrangement joins TRBV13 to TRBJ2-7; D is perhaps TRBD1 or TRBD2 (6 bases each). Germline loops: CDR1 PRHDT, CDR2 FYEKMQ (reference sequence). This CDR3 contains 16 residues. Trimming took 4 bases from V and 2 from J, leaving 18 bases between them. Written as DNA, the CDR3 is TGTGCCAGCAGCTCCCCTACGCGGGACACACCCTACGAGCAGTACTTC. Translation: CASSSPTRDTPYEQYF.

The chain is built from TRBV19 and TRBJ1-3; perhaps TRBD1 as D (6 bases). The V and J ends lost 7 bases and 3 bases respectively, with 16 bases between them. The germline gives CDR1 LNHDA, CDR2 SQIVND (reference sequence). The CDR3 extends over 15 amino acids. The chain's CDR3 is CASTRGGAYGNTIYF. DNA of the CDR3: TGTGCCAGTACCCGGGGGGGGGCCTATGGAAACACCATATATTTT. The entire variable domain, with the rest obtained from reference TRBV19 and TRBJ1-3, is as follows: DGGITQSPKYLFRKEGQNVTLSCEQNLNHDAMYWYRQDPGQGLRLIYYSQIVNDFQKGDIAEGYSVSREKKESFPLTVTSAQKNPTAFYLCASTRGGAYGNTIYFGEGSWLTVV.

This chain uses TRBV19 with TRBJ2-7; 12 bases are shared with TRBD1. V was clipped by 5 bases and J by 4 bases; unmatched bases: 6. Germline values: CDR1 LNHDA, CDR2 SQIVND (reference sequence). The CDR3 runs 15 residues. The CDR3 DNA is TGTGCCAGTAGTTTCGGGACAGGGGGCATATACGAGCAGTACTTC. The encoded protein is CASSFGTGGIYEQYF.

The rearrangement links TRBV28 to TRBJ2-7; tentatively, D is TRBD1 or TRBD2 (5 bases each). Trimming took 2 bases from V and 6 from J, leaving 17 bases between them. The CDR3 spans 15 residues. Germline V gene lookup returns CDR1 MDHEN and CDR2 SYDVKM. Written as DNA, the CDR3 is TGTGCCAGCAGTTTAGGGGACGGACCTTACCCCGAGCAGTACTTC. It yields the protein CASSLGDGPYPEQYF.

The table lists this clone with a count of one. The genes are TRBV28 and TRBJ2-1, with TRBD2 matching 7 bases. The CDR3 has 14 residues. Losses at the gene ends were 4 bases for V and 4 bases for J; bases not matched to a gene: 4. Germline V gene lookup returns CDR1 MDHEN and CDR2 SYDVKM. CDR3 bases: TGTGCCAGCAGTTCTAGCGGCCTTTACAATGAGCAGTTCTTC. It encodes CASSSSGLYNEQFF.

The CDR3 nucleotides read TGTGCCAGCAGTTTGTACGGAGGGGGTGGCAATCAGCCCCAGCATTTT. It codes for CASSLYGGGGNQPQHF. The rearrangement uses TRBV28 and TRBJ1-5, with D possibly TRBD1 on 6 matching bases. Germline assignment: CDR1 MDHEN and CDR2 SYDVKM. V lost 3 bases and J 2 bases, leaving 14 bases between the germline ends. The CDR3 sequence is 16 residues long.

The chain links TRBV6-6 to TRBJ1-5, with TRBD1 as a possible D gene (5 bases). The CDR3 has 14 amino acids. The germline V gene has CDR1 MNHNY and CDR2 SVGAGI (reference sequence). Trimming cost V 6 bases and J 1 base, with 10 bases left between them. DNA of the CDR3: TGTGCCAGCAGAACTGGGGGGAGCAATCAGCCCCAGCATTTT. Its protein product is CASRTGGSNQPQHF.

The V gene is TRBV5-1, the J gene TRBJ2-1; 7 bases line up with TRBD1. The germline CDR1 and CDR2 sequences are SGHRS and YFSETQ. After removal of 8 bases from V and 7 bases from J, the junction contained 12 bases not matched to a gene. The CDR3 contains 14 residues. In DNA, the CDR3 is TGCGCCAGAAAGACAGGGAGAGACCCTAATGAGCAGTTCTTC. It is translated as CARKTGRDPNEQFF.

The gene calls are TRBV6-4 and TRBJ2-2; 12 nucleotides match TRBD2. Trimming removed 6 bases from V and 5 bases from J; junction bases left unmatched: 10. This CDR3 spans 17 amino acids. Germline V CDR1 and CDR2: MRHNA, SNTAGT. CDR3 residues: CASSKLAGGATTGELFF. The CDR3, as DNA: TGTGCCAGCAGCAAACTAGCGGGAGGCGCTACAACCGGGGAGCTGTTTTTT.

V is TRBV28 and J is TRBJ1-4; TRBD1 matches at 8 bases. The ends lost 7 bases at V and 5 bases at J; junction bases unmatched: 6. Germline CDR1 and CDR2: MDHEN and SYDVKM. This CDR3 comprises 14 residues. The DNA of the CDR3 is TGTGCCAGCAACCTACGACAGGGGAATGAAAAACTGTTTTTT. It specifies CASNLRQGNEKLFF.

Written as DNA, the CDR3 is TGTGCCAGCAGTTACCTAGTAGACACCGGGGAGCTGTTTTTT. This translates into CASSYLVDTGELFF. The genes are TRBV2 and TRBJ2-2; D gene unclear. Trimming cost V 5 bases and J 3 bases, with 10 bases left between them. This CDR3 region has 14 residues. In germline, CDR1 is SNHLY, CDR2 FYNNEI.

This sequence joins TRBV4-1 and TRBJ2-4; 8 bases agree with TRBD2. V lost 0 bases to trimming and J lost 8 bases; unmatched junction nucleotides: 15. Germline V gene data show CDR1 as MGHRA and CDR2 as YSYEKL. This CDR3 has 18 residues. In DNA, the CDR3 is TGCGCCAGCAGCCAAGATCAACTGGGCGGGAGGATCGGATACATTCAGTACTTC. Residues: CASSQDQLGGRIGYIQYF.

This clone was seen a single time. The V gene is TRBV28, the J gene TRBJ1-2, with D maybe TRBD1 (5 bases). V lost 2 bases and J lost 5, with 12 bases in between. CDR3 size: 14 residues. CDR1 is MDHEN and CDR2 is SYDVKM in the germline V gene. As DNA, the CDR3 is TGTGCCAGCAGTTTAAGGGGAAGAGTGTATGGCTACACCTTC. It codes for CASSLRGRVYGYTF.

The DNA for the CDR3 is TGCGCCAGCAGCTTGAGTCTCCAGTCCTACAATGAGCAGTTCTTC. Translated: CASSLSLQSYNEQFF. V gene TRBV5-1 combines with J gene TRBJ2-1; D is unclear. Germline V gene data show CDR1 as SGHRS and CDR2 as YFSETQ. The CDR3 covers 15 residues. V lost 1 base and J 1 base, leaving 9 bases between the germline ends.